This entry lists 2 T cell receptor beta chains sequenced from one sample in a study of blood T cell repertoires in COVID-19. Libraries were prepared by immunoSEQ multiplex PCR; TCRdb keeps only in-frame clonotypes and omits some of them. This sample yields more than 350,000 clones, of which roughly 90% are seen a single time; around 2.8% belongs to the top ten. The sequencing input was peripheral blood. Every receptor here comes from a woman aged 25-40 years with COVID-19, enrolled during active disease.

The chain is built from TRBV30 and TRBJ2-1; 8 positions match TRBD1. Trimming at V came to 3 bases and at J to 10 bases, leaving 5 bases not matched to a gene. The CDR3 length is 12 residues. From germline, CDR1 is GTSNPN and CDR2 SVGIG (reference sequence). CDR3 protein: CAWSGTGGEQFF. The CDR3, as DNA: TGTGCCTGGAGCGGGACAGGCGGGGAGCAGTTCTTC.

This chain uses TRBV19 with TRBJ1-1, with 8 bases lining up with TRBD1. The CDR3 totals 14 residues. The germline V gene has CDR1 LNHDA and CDR2 SQIVND (reference sequence). V dropped 5 bases and J dropped 4; count of bases not matched to a gene: 6. The CDR3 DNA is TGTGCCAGTAGTGCGGACAGGGAGGGCACTGAAGCTTTCTTT. Translated: CASSADREGTEAFF.